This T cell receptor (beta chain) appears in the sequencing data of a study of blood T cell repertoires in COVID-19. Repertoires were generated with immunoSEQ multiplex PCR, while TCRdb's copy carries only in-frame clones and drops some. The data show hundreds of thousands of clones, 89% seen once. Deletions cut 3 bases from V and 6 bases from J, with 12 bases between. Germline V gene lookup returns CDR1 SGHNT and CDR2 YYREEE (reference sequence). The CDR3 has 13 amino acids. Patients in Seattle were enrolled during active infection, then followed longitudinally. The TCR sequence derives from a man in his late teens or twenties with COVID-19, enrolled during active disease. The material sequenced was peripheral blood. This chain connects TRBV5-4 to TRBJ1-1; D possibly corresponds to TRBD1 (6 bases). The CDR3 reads CASSSQGRSEAFF. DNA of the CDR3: TGTGCCAGCAGCTCACAGGGAAGGTCTGAAGCTTTCTTT.